The 2 T cell receptor beta chains reported below all come from one sample, sequenced in a study of T cell responses to AZD1222 COVID-19 vaccine. The repertoire was sequenced with immunoSEQ multiplex PCR; TCRdb's copy has only in-frame clones and lacks some. The profile shows over 130,000 clones, 92% of them singletons. Sample: peripheral blood, taken 28 days after the second AZD1222 dose. Source of these receptors: an adult who received the AZD1222 COVID-19 vaccine.

This clone was detected once. This rearrangement joins TRBV6-5 to TRBJ2-6; D is unresolved. This CDR3 is 13 amino acids long. V lost 4 bases, J lost 1 base, and 2 bases lay in between. From germline, CDR1 is MNHEY and CDR2 SVGAGI. CDR3 bases: TGTGCCAGCAGTTCATCTGGGGCCAACGTCCTGACTTTC. Its protein is CASSSSGANVLTF.

The chain links TRBV19 to TRBJ1-5; D is possibly TRBD1 (6 bases). The germline gives CDR1 LNHDA, CDR2 SQIVND (reference sequence). The CDR3 length is 14 residues. Trimming took 6 bases from V and 3 from J, leaving 12 bases between them. In DNA form, the CDR3 reads TGTGCCAGTAGCGGGGGGGCAAACAATCAGCCCCAGCATTTT. This sequence encodes CASSGGANNQPQHF.